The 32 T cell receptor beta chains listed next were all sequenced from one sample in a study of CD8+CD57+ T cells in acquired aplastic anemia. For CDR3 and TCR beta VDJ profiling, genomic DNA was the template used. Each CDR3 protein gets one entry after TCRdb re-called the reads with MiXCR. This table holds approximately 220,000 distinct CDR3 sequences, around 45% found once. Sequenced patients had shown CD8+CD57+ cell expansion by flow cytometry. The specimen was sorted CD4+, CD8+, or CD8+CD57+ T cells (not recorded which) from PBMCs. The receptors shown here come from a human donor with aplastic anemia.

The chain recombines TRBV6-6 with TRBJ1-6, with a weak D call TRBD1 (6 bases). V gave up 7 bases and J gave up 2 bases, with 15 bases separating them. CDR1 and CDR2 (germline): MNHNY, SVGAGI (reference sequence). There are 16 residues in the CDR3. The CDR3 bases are TGTGCCAGCAATAGAAATAGGGGGACCTATAATTCACCCCTCCACTTT. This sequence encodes CASNRNRGTYNSPLHF.

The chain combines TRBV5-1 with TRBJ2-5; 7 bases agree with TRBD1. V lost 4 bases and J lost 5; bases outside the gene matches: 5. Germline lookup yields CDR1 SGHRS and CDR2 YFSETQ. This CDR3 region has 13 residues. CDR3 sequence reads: CASSTQGKETQYF. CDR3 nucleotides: TGCGCCAGCAGCACACAGGGGAAGGAGACCCAGTACTTC.

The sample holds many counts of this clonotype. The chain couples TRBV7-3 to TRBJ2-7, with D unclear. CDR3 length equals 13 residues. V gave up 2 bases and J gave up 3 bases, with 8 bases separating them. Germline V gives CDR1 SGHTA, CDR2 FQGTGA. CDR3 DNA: TGTGCCAGCAGCTTAGTGGGGTTCTACGAGCAGTACTTC. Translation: CASSLVGFYEQYF.

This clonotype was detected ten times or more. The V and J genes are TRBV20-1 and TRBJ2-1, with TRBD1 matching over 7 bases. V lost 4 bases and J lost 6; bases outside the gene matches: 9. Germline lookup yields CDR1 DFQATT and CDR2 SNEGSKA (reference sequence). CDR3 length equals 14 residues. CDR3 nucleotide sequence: TGCAGTGCTAAAGGGGGCGAATCCCGCAATGAGCAGTTCTTC. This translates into CSAKGGESRNEQFF.

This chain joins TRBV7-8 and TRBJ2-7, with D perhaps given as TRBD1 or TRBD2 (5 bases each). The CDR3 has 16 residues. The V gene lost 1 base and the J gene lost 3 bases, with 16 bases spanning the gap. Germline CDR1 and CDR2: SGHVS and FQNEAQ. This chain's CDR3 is CASSLGRVWGNYEQYF. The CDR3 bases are TGTGCCAGCAGCTTAGGTAGGGTCTGGGGGAACTACGAGCAGTACTTC.

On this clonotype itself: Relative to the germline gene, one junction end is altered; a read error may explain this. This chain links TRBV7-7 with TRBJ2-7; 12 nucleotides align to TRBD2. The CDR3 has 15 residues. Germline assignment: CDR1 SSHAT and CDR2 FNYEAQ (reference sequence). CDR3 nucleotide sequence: TGTGCTAGCAGCGACACTAGCGGGGGGTCCTACGAGCAGTACTTC. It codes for CASSDTSGGSYEQYF.

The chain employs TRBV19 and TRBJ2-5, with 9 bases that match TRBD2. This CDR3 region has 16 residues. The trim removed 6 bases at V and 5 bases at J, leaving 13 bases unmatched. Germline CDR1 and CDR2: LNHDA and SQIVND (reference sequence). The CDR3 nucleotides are TGTGCCAGTAGCCTAGCGGGGTCCTCCGGGGTTGAGACCCAGTACTTC. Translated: CASSLAGSSGVETQYF.

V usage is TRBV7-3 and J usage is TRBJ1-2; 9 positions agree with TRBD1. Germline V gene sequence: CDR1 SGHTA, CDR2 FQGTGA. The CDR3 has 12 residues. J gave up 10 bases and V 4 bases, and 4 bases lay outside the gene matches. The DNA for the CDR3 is TGTGCCAGCAGCTCCCGGACAGGGGACTACACCTTC. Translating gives CASSSRTGDYTF. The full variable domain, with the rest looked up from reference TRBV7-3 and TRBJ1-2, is GAGVSQTPSNKVTEKGKYVELRCDPISGHTALYWYRQSLGQGPEFLIYFQGTGAADDSGLPNDRFFAVRPEGSVSTLKIQRTERGDSAVYLCASSSRTGDYTFGSGTRLTVV.

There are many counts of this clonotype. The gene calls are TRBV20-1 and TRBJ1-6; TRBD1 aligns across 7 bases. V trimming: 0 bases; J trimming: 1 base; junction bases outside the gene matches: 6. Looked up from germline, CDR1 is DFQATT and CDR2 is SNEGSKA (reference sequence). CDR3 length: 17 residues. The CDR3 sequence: CSARDGPGGSYNSPLHF. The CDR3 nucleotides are TGCAGTGCTAGAGATGGGCCAGGGGGGTCCTATAATTCACCCCTCCACTTT.

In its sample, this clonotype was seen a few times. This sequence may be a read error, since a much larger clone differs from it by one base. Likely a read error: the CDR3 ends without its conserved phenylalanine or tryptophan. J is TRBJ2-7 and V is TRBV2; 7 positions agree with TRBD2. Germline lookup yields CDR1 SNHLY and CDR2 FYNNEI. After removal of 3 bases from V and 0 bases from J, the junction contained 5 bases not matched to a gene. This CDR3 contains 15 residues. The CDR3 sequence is CASSESGTASYEQYL. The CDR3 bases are TGTGCCAGCAGTGAGAGCGGGACCGCCTCCTACGAGCAGTACCTC.

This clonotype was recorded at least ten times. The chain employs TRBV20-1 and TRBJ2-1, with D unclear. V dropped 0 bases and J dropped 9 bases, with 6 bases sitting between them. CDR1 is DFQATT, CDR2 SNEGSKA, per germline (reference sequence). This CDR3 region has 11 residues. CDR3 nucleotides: TGCAGTGCTAGAGAACTGCGTGAGCAGTTCTTC. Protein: CSARELREQFF.

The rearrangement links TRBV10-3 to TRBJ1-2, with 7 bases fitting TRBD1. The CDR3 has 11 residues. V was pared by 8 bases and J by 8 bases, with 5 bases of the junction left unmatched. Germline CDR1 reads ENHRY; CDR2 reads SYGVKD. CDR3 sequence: CAIGTAIGYTF. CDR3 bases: TGTGCCATCGGGACAGCTATCGGCTACACCTTC.

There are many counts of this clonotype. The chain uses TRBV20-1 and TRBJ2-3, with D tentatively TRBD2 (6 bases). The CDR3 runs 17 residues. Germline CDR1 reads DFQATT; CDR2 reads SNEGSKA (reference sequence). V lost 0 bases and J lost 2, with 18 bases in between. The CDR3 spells CSARETSRDWVTDTQYF. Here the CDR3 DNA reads TGCAGTGCTAGAGAAACCAGCCGGGACTGGGTCACAGATACGCAGTATTTT.

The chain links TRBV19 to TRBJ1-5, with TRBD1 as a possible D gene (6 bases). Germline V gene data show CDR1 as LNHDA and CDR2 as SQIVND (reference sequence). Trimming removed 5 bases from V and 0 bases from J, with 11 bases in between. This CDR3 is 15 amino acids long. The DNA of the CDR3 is TGTGCCAGTAGTTACAGGGTAGGTAGCAATCAGCCCCAGCATTTT. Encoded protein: CASSYRVGSNQPQHF.

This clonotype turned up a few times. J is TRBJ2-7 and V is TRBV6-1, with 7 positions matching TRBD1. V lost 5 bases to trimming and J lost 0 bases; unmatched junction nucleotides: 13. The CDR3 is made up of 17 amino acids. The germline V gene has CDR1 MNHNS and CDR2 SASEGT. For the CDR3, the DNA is TGTGCCAGCAGTCAAAGGGGACGGGGACAGAGCTCCTACGAGCAGTACTTC. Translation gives CASSQRGRGQSSYEQYF.

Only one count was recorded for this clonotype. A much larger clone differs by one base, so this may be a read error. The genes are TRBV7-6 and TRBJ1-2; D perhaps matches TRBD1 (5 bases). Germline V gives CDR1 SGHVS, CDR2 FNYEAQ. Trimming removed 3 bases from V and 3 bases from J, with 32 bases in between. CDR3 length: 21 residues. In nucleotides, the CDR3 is TGTGCCAGCAGCTTCAGATCTCTACATCACCTCAACCTGCGGGACTACTATGGCTACACCTTC. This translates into CASSFRSLHHLNLRDYYGYTF. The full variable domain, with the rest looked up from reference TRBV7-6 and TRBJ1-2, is GAGVSQSPRYKVTKRGQDVALRCDPISGHVSLYWYRQALGQGPEFLTYFNYEAQQDKSGLPNDRFSAERPEGSISTLTIQRTEQRDSAMYRCASSFRSLHHLNLRDYYGYTFGSGTRLTVV.

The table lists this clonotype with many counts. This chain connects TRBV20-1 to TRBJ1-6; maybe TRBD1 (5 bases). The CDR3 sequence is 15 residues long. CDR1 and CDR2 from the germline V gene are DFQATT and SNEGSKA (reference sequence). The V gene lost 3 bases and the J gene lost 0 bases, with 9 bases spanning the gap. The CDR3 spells CSASTGSSYNSPLHF. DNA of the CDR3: TGCAGTGCTAGCACAGGCAGCTCCTATAATTCACCCCTCCACTTT.

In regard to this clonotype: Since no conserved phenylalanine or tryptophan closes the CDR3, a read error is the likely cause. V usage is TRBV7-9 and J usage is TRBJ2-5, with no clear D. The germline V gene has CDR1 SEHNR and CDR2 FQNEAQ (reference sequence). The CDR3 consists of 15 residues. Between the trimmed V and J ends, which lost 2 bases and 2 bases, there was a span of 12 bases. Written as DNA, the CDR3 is TGTGCCAGCAGCTTACGGGTCGACGGGCAAGAGACCCAGTACCTC. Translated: CASSLRVDGQETQYL.

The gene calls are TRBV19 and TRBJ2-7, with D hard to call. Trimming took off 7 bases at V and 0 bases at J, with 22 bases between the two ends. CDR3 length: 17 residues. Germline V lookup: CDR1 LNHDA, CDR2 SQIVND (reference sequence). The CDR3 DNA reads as TGTGCCAGTACCCCTTCCCTAATAGCCTCGTCCTCCTACGAGCAGTACTTC. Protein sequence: CASTPSLIASSSYEQYF.

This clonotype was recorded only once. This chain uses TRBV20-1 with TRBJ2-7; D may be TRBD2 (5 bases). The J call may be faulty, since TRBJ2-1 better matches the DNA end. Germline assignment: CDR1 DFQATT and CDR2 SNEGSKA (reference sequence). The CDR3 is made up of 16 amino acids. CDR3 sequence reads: CSASRLGSGGFNEQFF. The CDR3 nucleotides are TGCAGTGCTAGCCGACTGGGGAGTGGAGGTTTTAATGAGCAGTTCTTC.

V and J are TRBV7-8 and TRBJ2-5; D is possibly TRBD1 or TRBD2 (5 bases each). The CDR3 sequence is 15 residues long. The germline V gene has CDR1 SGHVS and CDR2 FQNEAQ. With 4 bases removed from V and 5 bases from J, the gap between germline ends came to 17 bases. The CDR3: CASSSQPGPRETQYF. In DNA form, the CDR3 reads TGTGCCAGCAGCTCACAGCCGGGACCTCGGGAGACCCAGTACTTC.

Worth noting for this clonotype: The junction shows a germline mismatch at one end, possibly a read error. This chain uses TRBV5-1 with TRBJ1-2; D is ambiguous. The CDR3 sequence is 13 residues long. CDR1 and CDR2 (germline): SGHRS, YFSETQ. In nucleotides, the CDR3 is TGTGCCAGCAGCTCCCGCAATCTGATAGGCTACACCTTC. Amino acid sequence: CASSSRNLIGYTF.

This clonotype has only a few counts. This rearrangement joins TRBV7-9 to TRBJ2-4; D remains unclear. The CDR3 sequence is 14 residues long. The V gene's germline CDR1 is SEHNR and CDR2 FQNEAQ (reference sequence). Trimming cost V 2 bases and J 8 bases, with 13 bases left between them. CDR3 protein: CASSLIGWEDIQYF. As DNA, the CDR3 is TGTGCCAGCAGCTTAATCGGGTGGGAAGACATTCAGTACTTC.

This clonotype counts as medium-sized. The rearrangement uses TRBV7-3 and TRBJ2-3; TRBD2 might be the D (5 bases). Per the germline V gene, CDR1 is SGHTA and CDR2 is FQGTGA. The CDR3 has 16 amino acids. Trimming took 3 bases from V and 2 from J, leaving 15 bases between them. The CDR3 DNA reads TGTGCCAGCAGCTTTCTCCGGCGGGCCCCCACAGATACGCAGTATTTT. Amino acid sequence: CASSFLRRAPTDTQYF.

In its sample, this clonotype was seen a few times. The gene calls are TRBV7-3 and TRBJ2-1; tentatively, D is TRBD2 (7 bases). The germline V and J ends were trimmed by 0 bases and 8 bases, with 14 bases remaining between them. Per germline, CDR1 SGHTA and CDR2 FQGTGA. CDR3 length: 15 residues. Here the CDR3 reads CASSLTGGGADEQFF. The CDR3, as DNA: TGTGCCAGCAGCTTAACGGGGGGGGGGGCCGATGAGCAGTTCTTC.

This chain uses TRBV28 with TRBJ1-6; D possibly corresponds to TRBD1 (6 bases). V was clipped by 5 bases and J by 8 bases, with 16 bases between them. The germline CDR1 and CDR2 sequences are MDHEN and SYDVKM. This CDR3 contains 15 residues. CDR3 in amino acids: CASSPQQGRDSPLHF. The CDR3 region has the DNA TGTGCCAGCAGTCCGCAACAGGGAAGGGATTCACCCCTCCACTTT. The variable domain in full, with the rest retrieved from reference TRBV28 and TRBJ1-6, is DVKVTQSSRYLVKRTGEKVFLECVQDMDHENMFWYRQDPGLGLRLIYFSYDVKMKEKGDIPEGYSVSREKKERFSLILESASTNQTSMYLCASSPQQGRDSPLHFGNGTRLTVT.

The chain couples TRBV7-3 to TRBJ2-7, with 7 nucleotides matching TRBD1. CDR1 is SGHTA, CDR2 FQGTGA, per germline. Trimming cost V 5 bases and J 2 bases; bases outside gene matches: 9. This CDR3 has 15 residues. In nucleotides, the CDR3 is TGTGCCAGCAGCAAAATCCGGGACAGTACCTACGAGCAGTACTTC. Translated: CASSKIRDSTYEQYF. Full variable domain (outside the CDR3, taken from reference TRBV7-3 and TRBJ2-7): GAGVSQTPSNKVTEKGKYVELRCDPISGHTALYWYRQSLGQGPEFLIYFQGTGAADDSGLPNDRFFAVRPEGSVSTLKIQRTERGDSAVYLCASSKIRDSTYEQYFGPGTRLTVT.

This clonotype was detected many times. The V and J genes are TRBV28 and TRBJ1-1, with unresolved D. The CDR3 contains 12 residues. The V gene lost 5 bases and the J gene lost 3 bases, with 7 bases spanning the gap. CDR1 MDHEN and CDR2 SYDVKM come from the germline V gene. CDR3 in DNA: TGTGCCAGCAGTCCCCGTTACACTGAAGCTTTCTTT. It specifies CASSPRYTEAFF.

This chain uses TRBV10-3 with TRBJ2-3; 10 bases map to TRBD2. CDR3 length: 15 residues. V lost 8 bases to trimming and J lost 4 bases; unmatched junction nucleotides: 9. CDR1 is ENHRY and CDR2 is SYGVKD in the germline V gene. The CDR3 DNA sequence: TGTGCCATCTGCTCTAGCGGGAGCATGGCAGATACGCAGTATTTT. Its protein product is CAICSSGSMADTQYF.

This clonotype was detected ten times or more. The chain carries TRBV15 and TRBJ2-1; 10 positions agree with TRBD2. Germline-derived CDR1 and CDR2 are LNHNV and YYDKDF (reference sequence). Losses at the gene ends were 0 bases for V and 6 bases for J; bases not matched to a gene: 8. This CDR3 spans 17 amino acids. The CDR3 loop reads CATSRDLPSGGRNEQFF. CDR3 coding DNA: TGTGCCACCAGCAGAGATCTCCCTAGCGGGGGCCGCAATGAGCAGTTCTTC.

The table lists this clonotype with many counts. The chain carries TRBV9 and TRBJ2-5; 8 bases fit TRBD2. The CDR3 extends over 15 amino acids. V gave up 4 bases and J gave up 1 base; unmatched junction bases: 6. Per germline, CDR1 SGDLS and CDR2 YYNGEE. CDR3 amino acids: CASSPRGGPQETQYF. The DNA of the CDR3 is TGTGCCAGCAGCCCCCGGGGGGGACCCCAAGAGACCCAGTACTTC.

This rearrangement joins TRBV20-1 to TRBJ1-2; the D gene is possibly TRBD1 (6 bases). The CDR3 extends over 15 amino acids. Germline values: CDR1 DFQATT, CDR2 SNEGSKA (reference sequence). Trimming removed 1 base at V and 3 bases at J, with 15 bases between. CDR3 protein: CSARVSEGGDYGYTF. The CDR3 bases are TGCAGTGCTAGAGTCTCGGAAGGGGGGGACTATGGCTACACCTTC.